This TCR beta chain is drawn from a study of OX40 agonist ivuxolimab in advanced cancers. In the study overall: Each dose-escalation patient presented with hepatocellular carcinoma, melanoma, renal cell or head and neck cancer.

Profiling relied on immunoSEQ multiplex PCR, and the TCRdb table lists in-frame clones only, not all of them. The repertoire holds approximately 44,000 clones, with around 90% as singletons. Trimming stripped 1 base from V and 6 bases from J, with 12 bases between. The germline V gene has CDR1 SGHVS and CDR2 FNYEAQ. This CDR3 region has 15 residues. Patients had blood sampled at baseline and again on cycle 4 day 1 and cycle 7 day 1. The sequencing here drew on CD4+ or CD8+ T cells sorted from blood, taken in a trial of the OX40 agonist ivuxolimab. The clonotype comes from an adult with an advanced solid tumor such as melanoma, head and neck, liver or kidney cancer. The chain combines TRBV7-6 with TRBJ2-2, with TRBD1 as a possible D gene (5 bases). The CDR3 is CASSLGGGNSGELFF. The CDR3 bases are TGTGCCAGCAGCTTAGGGGGCGGAAACTCCGGGGAGCTGTTTTTT.